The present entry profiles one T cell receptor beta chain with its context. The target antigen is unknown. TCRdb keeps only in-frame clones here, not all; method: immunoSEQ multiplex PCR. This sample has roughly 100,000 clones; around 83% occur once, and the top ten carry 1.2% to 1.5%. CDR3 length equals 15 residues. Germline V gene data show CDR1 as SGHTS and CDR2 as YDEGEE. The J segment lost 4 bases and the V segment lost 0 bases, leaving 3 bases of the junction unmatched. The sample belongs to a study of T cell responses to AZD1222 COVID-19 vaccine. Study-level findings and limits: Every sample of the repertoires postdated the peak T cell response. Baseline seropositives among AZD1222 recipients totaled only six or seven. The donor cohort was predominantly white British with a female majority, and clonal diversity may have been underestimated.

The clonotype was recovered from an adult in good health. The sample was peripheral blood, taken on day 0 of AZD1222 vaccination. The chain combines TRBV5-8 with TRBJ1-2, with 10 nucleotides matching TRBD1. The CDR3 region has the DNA TGTGCCAGCAGCTTGGCTGGGACAGGGGCCTATGGCTACACCTTC. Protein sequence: CASSLAGTGAYGYTF.